One sample yielded the 5 T cell receptor beta chains listed below, sequenced in a study of graft-versus-host responses after intestinal transplantation. Produced via immunoSEQ multiplex PCR; TCRdb's table is partial and in-frame only. The sample has about 120,000 clones, approximately 95% seen once; the top ten hold 3.3%. No antigen has been identified for these receptors. Sequenced material: unstimulated CD8+ T cells sorted from spleen or lymph node cells, taken before intestinal transplant. Source of these receptors: a human donor who received an intestinal transplant.

This chain connects TRBV6-6 to TRBJ2-7; 7 bases agree with TRBD2. Germline V gene data show CDR1 as MNHNY and CDR2 as SVGAGI (reference sequence). This CDR3 spans 15 amino acids. V was clipped by 1 base and J by 4 bases; unmatched bases: 7. The CDR3 coding sequence is TGTGCCAGCAGTTACTATGGGGGTAGCGGGTACGAGCAGTACTTC. Translated, it gives CASSYYGGSGYEQYF.

The J gene is TRBJ2-7, the V gene TRBV4-3; the D gene could be TRBD1 or TRBD2 (6 bases each). The CDR3 is 16 residues long. V was trimmed by 1 base and J by 2 bases, leaving 15 bases between them. Germline V gene sequence: CDR1 LGHNA, CDR2 YSLEER. CDR3 sequence (DNA): TGCGCCAGCAGCCAAGGGGGGGCGGGTAGAACCTACGAGCAGTACTTC. Protein product: CASSQGGAGRTYEQYF.

This clone turned up a few times. The chain recombines TRBV11-2 with TRBJ2-2, with no clear D. Germline V lookup: CDR1 SGHAT, CDR2 FQNNGV. This CDR3 region has 10 residues. V lost 9 bases and J 8 bases, leaving 7 bases between the germline ends. The CDR3 DNA is TGTGCCAGTACGAAGGGGGAGCTGTTTTTT. It codes for CASTKGELFF.

The genes are TRBV6-6 and TRBJ2-1; TRBD1 might be the D (5 bases). V was clipped by 4 bases and J by 1 base, with 11 bases between them. Germline loops: CDR1 MNHNY, CDR2 SVGAGI (reference sequence). The CDR3 is 15 amino acids. DNA for the CDR3: TGTGCCAGCAGTTTGGCCAGGGTATCCTACAATGAGCAGTTCTTC. This codes for CASSLARVSYNEQFF.

This chain uses TRBV28 with TRBJ2-2; tentative D call: TRBD2 (7 bases). Trimming removed 2 bases at V and 7 bases at J, with 14 bases between. The CDR3 is 15 residues long. CDR1 is MDHEN and CDR2 is SYDVKM in the germline V gene. CDR3 DNA sequence: TGTGCCAGCAGTTTAGTGGGGGGGCGGAGCGGGGAGCTGTTTTTT. Protein product: CASSLVGGRSGELFF.